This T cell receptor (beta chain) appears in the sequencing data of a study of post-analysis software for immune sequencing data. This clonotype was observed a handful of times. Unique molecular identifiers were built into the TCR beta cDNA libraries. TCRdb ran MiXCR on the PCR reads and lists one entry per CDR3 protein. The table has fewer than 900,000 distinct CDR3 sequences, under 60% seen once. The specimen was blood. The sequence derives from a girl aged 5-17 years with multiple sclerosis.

The CDR3 protein is CASSVGPDSDYEQYF. CDR3 DNA: TGTGCCAGCAGCGTAGGGCCGGACAGCGACTACGAGCAGTACTTC. This rearrangement joins TRBV9 to TRBJ2-7, with a tentative D call TRBD1 (6 bases). Germline CDR1 and CDR2: SGDLS and YYNGEE. The CDR3 spans 15 residues. Deletions cut 0 bases from V and 3 bases from J, with 13 bases between.